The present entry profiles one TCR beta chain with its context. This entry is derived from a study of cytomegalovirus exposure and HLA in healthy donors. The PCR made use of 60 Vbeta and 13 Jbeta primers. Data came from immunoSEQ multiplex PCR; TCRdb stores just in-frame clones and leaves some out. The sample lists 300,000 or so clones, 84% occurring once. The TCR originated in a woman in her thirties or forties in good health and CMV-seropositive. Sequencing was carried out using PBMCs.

The CDR3 spells CASSQGPADGYTF. CDR3 bases: TGTGCCAGCAGCCAAGGCCCGGCGGATGGCTACACCTTC. This sequence joins TRBV4-2 and TRBJ1-2; D is unclear. Trimming took off 1 base at V and 6 bases at J, with 9 bases between the two ends. This CDR3 is 13 amino acids long. Looked up from germline, CDR1 is LGHNA and CDR2 is YNFKEQ.